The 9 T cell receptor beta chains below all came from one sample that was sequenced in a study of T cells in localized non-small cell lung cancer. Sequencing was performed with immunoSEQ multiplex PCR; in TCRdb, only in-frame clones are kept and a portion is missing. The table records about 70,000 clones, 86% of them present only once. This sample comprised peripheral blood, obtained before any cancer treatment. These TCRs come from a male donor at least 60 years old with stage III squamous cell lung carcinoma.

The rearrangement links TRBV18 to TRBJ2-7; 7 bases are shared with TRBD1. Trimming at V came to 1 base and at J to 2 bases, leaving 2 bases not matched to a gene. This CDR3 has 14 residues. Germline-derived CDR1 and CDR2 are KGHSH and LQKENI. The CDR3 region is CASSPQTGAYEQYF. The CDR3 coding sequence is TGTGCCAGCTCACCACAAACAGGGGCCTACGAGCAGTACTTC.

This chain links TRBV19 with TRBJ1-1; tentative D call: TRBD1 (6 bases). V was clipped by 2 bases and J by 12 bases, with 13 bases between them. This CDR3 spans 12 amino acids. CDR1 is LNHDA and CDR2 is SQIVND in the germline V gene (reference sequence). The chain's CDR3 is CASSIRGGEPFF. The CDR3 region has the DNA TGTGCCAGTAGTATACGGGGGGGCGAGCCTTTCTTT. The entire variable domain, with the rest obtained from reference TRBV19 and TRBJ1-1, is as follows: DGGITQSPKYLFRKEGQNVTLSCEQNLNHDAMYWYRQDPGQGLRLIYYSQIVNDFQKGDIAEGYSVSREKKESFPLTVTSAQKNPTAFYLCASSIRGGEPFFGQGTRLTVV.

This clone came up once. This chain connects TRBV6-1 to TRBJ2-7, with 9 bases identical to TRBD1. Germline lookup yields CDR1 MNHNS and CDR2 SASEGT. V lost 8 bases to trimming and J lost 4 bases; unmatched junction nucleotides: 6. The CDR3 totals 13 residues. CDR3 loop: CASGGQGRYEQYV. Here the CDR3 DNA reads TGTGCCAGCGGGGGACAGGGAAGGTACGAGCAGTACGTC.

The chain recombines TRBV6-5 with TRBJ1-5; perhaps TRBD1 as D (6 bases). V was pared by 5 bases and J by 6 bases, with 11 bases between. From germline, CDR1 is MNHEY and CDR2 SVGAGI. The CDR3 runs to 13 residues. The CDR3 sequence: CASSQQGSQPQHF. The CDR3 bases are TGTGCCAGCAGTCAACAGGGTAGTCAGCCCCAGCATTTT.

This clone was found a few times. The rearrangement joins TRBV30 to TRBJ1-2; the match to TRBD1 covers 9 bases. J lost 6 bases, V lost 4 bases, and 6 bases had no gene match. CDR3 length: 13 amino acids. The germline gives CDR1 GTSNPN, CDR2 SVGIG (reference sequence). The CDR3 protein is CAWIRDREDGYTF. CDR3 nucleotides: TGTGCCTGGATACGGGACAGGGAAGATGGCTACACCTTC. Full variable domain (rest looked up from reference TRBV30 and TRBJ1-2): SQTIHQWPATLVQPVGSPLSLECTVEGTSNPNLYWYRQAAGRGLQLLFYSVGIGQISSEVPQNLSASRPQDRQFILSSKKLLLSDSGFYLCAWIRDREDGYTFGSGTRLTVV.

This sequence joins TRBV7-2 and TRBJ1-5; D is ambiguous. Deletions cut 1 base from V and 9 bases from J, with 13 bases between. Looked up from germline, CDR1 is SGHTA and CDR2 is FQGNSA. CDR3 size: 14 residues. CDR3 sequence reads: CASSLGLGERPQHF. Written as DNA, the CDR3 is TGTGCCAGCAGCTTAGGTCTTGGGGAAAGGCCCCAGCATTTT.

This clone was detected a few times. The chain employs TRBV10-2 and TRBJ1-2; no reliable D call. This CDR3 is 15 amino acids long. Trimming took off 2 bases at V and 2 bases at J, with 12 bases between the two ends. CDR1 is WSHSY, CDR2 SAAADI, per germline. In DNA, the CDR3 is TGCGCCAGCAGTGAGGGGAGTCTTGAAAACTATGGCTACACCTTC. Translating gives CASSEGSLENYGYTF.

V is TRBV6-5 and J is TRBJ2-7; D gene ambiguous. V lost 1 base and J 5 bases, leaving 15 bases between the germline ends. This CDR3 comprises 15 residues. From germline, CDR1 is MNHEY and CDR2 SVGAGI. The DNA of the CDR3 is TGTGCCAGCAGTTACTTCTCTTCGGTAGTCCACGAGCAGTACTTC. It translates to CASSYFSSVVHEQYF.

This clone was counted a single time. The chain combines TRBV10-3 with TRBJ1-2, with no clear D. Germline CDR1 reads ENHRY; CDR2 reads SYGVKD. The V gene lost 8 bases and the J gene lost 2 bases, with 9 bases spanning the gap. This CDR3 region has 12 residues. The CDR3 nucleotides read TGTGCCATCTCCCAGACAAACTATGGCTACACCTTC. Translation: CAISQTNYGYTF.